These 20 T cell receptor beta chains were sequenced from one sample in a study of cytomegalovirus exposure and HLA in healthy donors. Primers for the PCR totalled 60 Vbeta and 13 Jbeta. TCRdb keeps only in-frame clones here, not all; method: immunoSEQ multiplex PCR. The repertoire holds fewer than 140,000 clones, with 70% to 80% as singletons. The sequenced sample was PBMCs. Every receptor here comes from a boy aged 5 to 17 in good health and CMV-seronegative.

The chain has TRBV20-1 and TRBJ1-5, with 8 bases lining up with TRBD1. Germline V gives CDR1 DFQATT, CDR2 SNEGSKA (reference sequence). V lost 5 bases to trimming and J lost 12 bases; unmatched junction nucleotides: 6. This CDR3 region has 11 residues. CDR3 sequence reads: CSARQGKDQHF. CDR3 coding DNA: TGCAGTGCTCGACAGGGGAAAGACCAGCATTTT.

The chain has TRBV30 and TRBJ2-3; D might be TRBD2 (5 bases). The CDR3 loop spans 14 amino acids. Germline CDR1 GTSNPN, CDR2 SVGIG (reference sequence). Trimming shortened V by 0 bases and J by 7 bases, and 14 bases separated the two germline ends. The CDR3 spells CAWSVTRSVNTQYF. In DNA, the CDR3 is TGTGCCTGGAGTGTAACTAGATCGGTAAATACGCAGTATTTT.

This chain connects TRBV7-8 to TRBJ2-3; 9 nucleotides match TRBD1. The CDR3 totals 16 residues. With 1 base clipped from V and 7 bases from J, the junction kept 9 bases outside the gene matches. From germline, CDR1 is SGHVS and CDR2 FQNEAQ. The chain's CDR3 is CASSLDSDRGKNTQYF. The CDR3 coding sequence is TGTGCCAGCAGCTTAGACTCGGACAGGGGTAAAAATACGCAGTATTTT.

V is TRBV13 and J is TRBJ1-5; a possible D gene is TRBD1 (6 bases). In germline, CDR1 is PRHDT, CDR2 FYEKMQ (reference sequence). There are 14 residues in the CDR3. The V end was cut by 5 bases, the J end by 7 bases, with 15 bases between. The DNA of the CDR3 is TGTGCCAGCAGCACAACAGGGACGGGCCAGCCCCAGCATTTT. Translating gives CASSTTGTGQPQHF.

The gene calls are TRBV18 and TRBJ1-4; 9 nucleotides match TRBD1. The germline CDR1 and CDR2 sequences are KGHSH and LQKENI. The V gene end was trimmed by 2 bases and the J gene end by 5 bases; junction bases not matched to a gene: 0. CDR3 length: 14 amino acids. The CDR3 nucleotides are TGTGCCAGCTCACCAACAGGGGGCAATGAAAAACTGTTTTTT. Translated, it gives CASSPTGGNEKLFF. Drawing the rest from reference TRBV18 and TRBJ1-4, the complete variable domain is NAGVMQNPRHLVRRRGQEARLRCSPMKGHSHVYWYRQLPEEGLKFMVYLQKENIIDESGMPKERFSAEFPKEGPSILRIQQVVRGDSAAYFCASSPTGGNEKLFFGSGTQLSVL.

The gene calls are TRBV5-4 and TRBJ2-2; no firm D call. Trimming took off 1 base at V and 6 bases at J, with 16 bases between the two ends. In germline, CDR1 is SGHNT, CDR2 YYREEE (reference sequence). This CDR3 is built from 16 residues. The CDR3 loop reads CASSLRGGYRAGELFF. The CDR3 nucleotides are TGTGCCAGCAGCTTGCGAGGCGGTTATCGTGCCGGGGAGCTGTTTTTT.

The rearrangement joins TRBV19 to TRBJ1-5; TRBD1 aligns across 8 bases. The CDR3 loop spans 16 amino acids. V lost 5 bases, J lost 5 bases, and 11 bases stayed unmatched. CDR1 and CDR2 from the germline V gene are LNHDA and SQIVND (reference sequence). CDR3 DNA: TGTGCCAGTAGTCACCCCTGGACAGGGAGCCATCAGCCCCAGCATTTT. This codes for CASSHPWTGSHQPQHF.

The J gene is TRBJ1-2, the V gene TRBV6-1; no reliable D call. Germline loops: CDR1 MNHNS, CDR2 SASEGT. The CDR3 sequence is 13 residues long. V was clipped by 1 base and J by 8 bases, with 11 bases between them. In DNA, the CDR3 is TGTGCCAGCAGTGAAGTGAACAAATGGGGCTACACCTTC. Protein: CASSEVNKWGYTF.

The chain uses TRBV9 and TRBJ1-6; TRBD1 might be the D (6 bases). Germline CDR1 is SGDLS and CDR2 is YYNGEE. CDR3 length equals 15 residues. V lost 0 bases to trimming and J lost 7 bases, with 11 bases between them. The CDR3 sequence: CASSVDRVTNSPLHF. CDR3 in DNA: TGTGCCAGCAGCGTAGACAGGGTTACCAATTCACCCCTCCACTTT.

The genes are TRBV6-4 and TRBJ2-7; D possibly corresponds to TRBD1 (5 bases). The V gene's germline CDR1 is MRHNA and CDR2 SNTAGT. V lost 2 bases and J lost 2, with 13 bases in between. The CDR3 has 15 residues. The CDR3 DNA follows: TGTGCCAGCAGTGACAAGTCCCCAGGGCCCTACGAGCAGTACTTC. Translating it yields CASSDKSPGPYEQYF.

This chain connects TRBV6-1 to TRBJ1-2, with a tentative D call TRBD1 (6 bases). Germline V gene sequence: CDR1 MNHNS, CDR2 SASEGT. Trimming cost V 7 bases and J 0 bases, with 15 bases left between them. The CDR3 runs to 15 residues. CDR3 protein: CASTEDRLANYGYTF. The CDR3 DNA follows: TGTGCCAGCACCGAGGACAGACTTGCTAACTATGGCTACACCTTC.

This clone was picked up one time. The J gene is TRBJ1-2, the V gene TRBV19, with D perhaps TRBD1 (5 bases). V lost 5 bases and J 6 bases, leaving 19 bases between the germline ends. The V gene's germline CDR1 is LNHDA and CDR2 SQIVND (reference sequence). The CDR3 contains 15 residues. CDR3 DNA: TGTGCCAGTAGTCCCTGGGGGGGTTCGAAGAATGGCTACACCTTC. Amino acids: CASSPWGGSKNGYTF.

This clone has only one observation. The chain has TRBV2 and TRBJ2-7, with D possibly matching TRBD1 (6 bases). This CDR3 has 14 residues. Trimming took off 4 bases at V and 4 bases at J, with 14 bases between the two ends. Germline lookup yields CDR1 SNHLY and CDR2 FYNNEI. The CDR3 region is CASSVFGQGYEQYF. CDR3 bases: TGTGCCAGCAGTGTTTTTGGGCAGGGGTACGAGCAGTACTTC.

This chain uses TRBV11-2 with TRBJ1-1; D might be TRBD1 (5 bases). The germline CDR1 and CDR2 sequences are SGHAT and FQNNGV. Between the trimmed V and J ends, which lost 3 bases and 7 bases, there was a span of 15 bases. This CDR3 is 14 amino acids long. The CDR3 loop is CASSLGPRGDEAFF. CDR3 in DNA: TGTGCCAGCAGCTTGGGGCCCCGCGGAGATGAAGCTTTCTTT.

The chain couples TRBV19 to TRBJ2-1; possibly TRBD1 for D (6 bases). The CDR3 has 14 residues. Germline V CDR1 and CDR2: LNHDA, SQIVND (reference sequence). Trimming took 8 bases from V and 0 from J, leaving 11 bases between them. The CDR3 loop is CASSRGRSYNEQFF. CDR3 bases: TGTGCCAGTTCCAGGGGCCGCTCCTACAATGAGCAGTTCTTC.

The CDR3 region has the DNA TGTGCCAGCAAGCCGCCAGGGGTGGCCGGGGAGCTGTTTTTT. This translates into CASKPPGVAGELFF. This sequence joins TRBV6-5 and TRBJ2-2; maybe TRBD1 (6 bases). V was cut by 7 bases and J by 6 bases, with 15 bases left in between. Germline V gives CDR1 MNHEY, CDR2 SVGAGI. CDR3 length: 14 amino acids.

This clone was found once. J is TRBJ1-1 and V is TRBV7-6; D remains unclear. Trimming took 1 base from V and 5 from J, leaving 8 bases between them. The CDR3 contains 13 residues. Germline CDR1 and CDR2: SGHVS and FNYEAQ. CDR3 nucleotide sequence: TGTGCCAGCAGCTTAGGAGGGCGAACTGAAGCTTTCTTT. Translated, it gives CASSLGGRTEAFF. The entire variable domain, with the rest obtained from reference TRBV7-6 and TRBJ1-1, is as follows: GAGVSQSPRYKVTKRGQDVALRCDPISGHVSLYWYRQALGQGPEFLTYFNYEAQQDKSGLPNDRFSAERPEGSISTLTIQRTEQRDSAMYRCASSLGGRTEAFFGQGTRLTVV.

The genes are TRBV28 and TRBJ1-4; 8 positions match TRBD1. CDR1 MDHEN and CDR2 SYDVKM come from the germline V gene. Germline trimming cut 0 bases from V and 6 bases from J; bases unmatched to any gene: 9. This CDR3 spans 17 amino acids. CDR3 region: CASSLCFRSQGDEKLFF. The CDR3, as DNA: TGTGCCAGCAGTTTATGCTTTCGGTCACAGGGGGATGAAAAACTGTTTTTT.

V and J are TRBV2 and TRBJ2-7; a possible D gene is TRBD2 (5 bases). Germline V gives CDR1 SNHLY, CDR2 FYNNEI. Trimming pared 7 bases from V and 0 bases from J, leaving 10 bases between. The CDR3 is made up of 13 amino acids. The CDR3 DNA reads as TGTGCCAGCATAGCCGGGGTCTCCTACGAGCAGTACTTC. Protein: CASIAGVSYEQYF.

The chain links TRBV7-9 to TRBJ2-1; 10 bases are shared with TRBD2. This CDR3 is built from 16 residues. The V and J ends lost 5 bases and 4 bases, in that order; junction bases with no gene match: 8. Germline V gene lookup returns CDR1 SEHNR and CDR2 FQNEAQ (reference sequence). CDR3 loop: CASSPNSGRKYNEQFF. The CDR3 DNA reads as TGTGCCAGCAGCCCAAATAGCGGGAGGAAGTACAATGAGCAGTTCTTC.